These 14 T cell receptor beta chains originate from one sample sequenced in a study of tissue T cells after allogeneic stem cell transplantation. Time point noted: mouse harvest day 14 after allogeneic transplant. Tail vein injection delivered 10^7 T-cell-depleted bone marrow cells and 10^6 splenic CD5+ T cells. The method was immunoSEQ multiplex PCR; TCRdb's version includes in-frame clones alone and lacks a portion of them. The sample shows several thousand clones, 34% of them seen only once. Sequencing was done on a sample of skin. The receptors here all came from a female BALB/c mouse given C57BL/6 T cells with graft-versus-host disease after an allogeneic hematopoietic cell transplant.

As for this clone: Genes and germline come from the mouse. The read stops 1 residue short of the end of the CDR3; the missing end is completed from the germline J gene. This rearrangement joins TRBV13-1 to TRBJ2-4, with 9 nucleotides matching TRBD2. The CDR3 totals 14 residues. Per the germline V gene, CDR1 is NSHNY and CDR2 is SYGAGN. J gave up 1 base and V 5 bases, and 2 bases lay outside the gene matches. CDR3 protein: CASSPGGGQNTLYF. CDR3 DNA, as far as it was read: TGTGCCAGCAGCCCTGGGGGGGGTCAAAACACCTTGTAC.

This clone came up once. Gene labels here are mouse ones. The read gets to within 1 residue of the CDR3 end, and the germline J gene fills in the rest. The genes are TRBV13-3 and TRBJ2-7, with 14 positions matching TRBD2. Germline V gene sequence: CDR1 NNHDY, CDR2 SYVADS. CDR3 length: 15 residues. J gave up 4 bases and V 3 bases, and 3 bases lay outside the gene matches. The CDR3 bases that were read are TGTGCCAGCAGTGGTGGGACTGGGGGGGCTTATGAACAGTAC. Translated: CASSGGTGGAYEQY. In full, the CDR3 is CASSGGTGGAYEQYF.

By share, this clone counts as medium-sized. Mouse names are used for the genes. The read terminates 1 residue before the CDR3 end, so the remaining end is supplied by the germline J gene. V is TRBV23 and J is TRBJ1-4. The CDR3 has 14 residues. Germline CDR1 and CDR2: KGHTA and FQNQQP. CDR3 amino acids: CSSSQSPGGERLFF. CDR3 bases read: TGCTCCAGCAGTCAATCCCCGGGAGGTGAAAGATTATTT. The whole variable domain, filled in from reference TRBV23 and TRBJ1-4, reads DAAVTQKPRYLIKMKGQEAEMKCIPEKGHTAVFWYQQKQSKELKFLIYFQNQQPLDQIDMVKERFSAVCPSSSLCSLGIRTCEAEDSALYLCSSSQSPGGERLFFGHGTKLSVL.

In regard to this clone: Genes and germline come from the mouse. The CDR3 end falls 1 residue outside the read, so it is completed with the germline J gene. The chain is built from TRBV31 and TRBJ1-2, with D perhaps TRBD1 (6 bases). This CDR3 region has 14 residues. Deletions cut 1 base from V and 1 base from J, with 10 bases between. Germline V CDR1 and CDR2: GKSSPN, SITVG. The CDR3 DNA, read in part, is TGTGCCTGGAGTCCAGGACAGTTAAACTCCGACTACACC. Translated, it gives CAWSPGQLNSDYT. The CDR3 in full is CAWSPGQLNSDYTF.

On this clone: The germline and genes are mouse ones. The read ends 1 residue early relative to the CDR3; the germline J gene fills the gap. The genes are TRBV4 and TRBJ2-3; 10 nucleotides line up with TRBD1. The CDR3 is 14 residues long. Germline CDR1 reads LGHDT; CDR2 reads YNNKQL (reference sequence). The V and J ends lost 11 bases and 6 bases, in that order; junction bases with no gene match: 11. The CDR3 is CAHLPGQGIETLYF. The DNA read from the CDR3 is TGTGCCCACTTACCGGGACAGGGGATCGAAACGCTGTAT.

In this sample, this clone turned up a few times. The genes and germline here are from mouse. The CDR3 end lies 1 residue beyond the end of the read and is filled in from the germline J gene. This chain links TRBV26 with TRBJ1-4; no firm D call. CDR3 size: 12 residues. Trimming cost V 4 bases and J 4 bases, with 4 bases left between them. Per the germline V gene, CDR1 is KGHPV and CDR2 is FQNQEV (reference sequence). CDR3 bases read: TGTGCCAGCAGTCAGGGCAACGAAAGATTATTT. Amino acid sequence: CASSQGNERLF. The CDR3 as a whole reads CASSQGNERLFF. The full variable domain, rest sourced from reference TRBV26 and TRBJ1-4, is NSKVIQTPRYLVKGQGQKAKMRCIPEKGHPVVFWYQQNKNNEFKFLINFQNQEVLQQIDMTEKRFSAECPSNSPCSLEIQSSEAGDSALYLCASSQGNERLFFGHGTKLSVL.

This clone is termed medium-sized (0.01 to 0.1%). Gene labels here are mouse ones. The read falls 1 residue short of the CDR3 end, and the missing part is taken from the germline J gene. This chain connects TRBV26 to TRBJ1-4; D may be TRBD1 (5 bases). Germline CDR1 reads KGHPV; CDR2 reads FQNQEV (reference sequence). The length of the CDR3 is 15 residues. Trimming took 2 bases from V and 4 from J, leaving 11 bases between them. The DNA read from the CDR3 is TGTGCCAGCAGTCTGAGGCAGGGTATCAACGAAAGATTATTT. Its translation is CASSLRQGINERLF. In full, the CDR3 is CASSLRQGINERLFF.

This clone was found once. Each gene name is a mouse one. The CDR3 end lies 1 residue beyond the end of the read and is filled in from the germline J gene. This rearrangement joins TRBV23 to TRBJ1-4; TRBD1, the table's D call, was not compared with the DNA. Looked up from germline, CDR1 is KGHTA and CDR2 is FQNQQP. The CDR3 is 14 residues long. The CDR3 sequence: CASSLQGANERLFF. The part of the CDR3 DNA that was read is TGTGCCAGCAGTCTGCAGGGGGCCAACGAAAGATTATTT.

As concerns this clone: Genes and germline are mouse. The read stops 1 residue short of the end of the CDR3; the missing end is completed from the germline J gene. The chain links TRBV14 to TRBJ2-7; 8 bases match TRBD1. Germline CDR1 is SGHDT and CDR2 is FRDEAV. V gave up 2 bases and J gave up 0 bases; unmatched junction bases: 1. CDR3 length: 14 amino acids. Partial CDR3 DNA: TGTGCCAGCAGTTTACAGGGGGACTCCTATGAACAGTAC. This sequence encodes CASSLQGDSYEQY. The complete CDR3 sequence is CASSLQGDSYEQYF.

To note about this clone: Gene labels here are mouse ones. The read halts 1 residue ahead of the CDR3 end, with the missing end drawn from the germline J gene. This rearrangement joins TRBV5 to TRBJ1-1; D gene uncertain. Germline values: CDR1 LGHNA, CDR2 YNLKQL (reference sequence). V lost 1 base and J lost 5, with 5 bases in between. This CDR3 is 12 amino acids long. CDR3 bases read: TGTGCCAGCAGCCAAGGTCAGACAGAAGTCTTC. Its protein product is CASSQGQTEVF. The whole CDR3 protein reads CASSQGQTEVFF.

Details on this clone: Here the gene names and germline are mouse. The CDR3 bases that were read are TGTGCCAGCAGCCAGGACTGGAGCTCCTATGAACAGTAC. This encodes CASSQDWSSYEQY. The entire CDR3 protein reads CASSQDWSSYEQYF. The chain is built from TRBV5 and TRBJ2-7; 7 bases match TRBD2. From the germline J gene comes the end of the CDR3, since the read stops 1 residue before it. The CDR3 runs 14 residues. In germline, CDR1 is LGHNA, CDR2 YNLKQL (reference sequence). The V segment lost 3 bases and the J segment 0 bases; nucleotides outside the gene matches: 2.

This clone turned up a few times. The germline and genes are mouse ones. The CDR3 sequence: CASSQLGGLSAETLYF. The CDR3 bases that were read are TGTGCCAGCAGCCAGCTGGGGGGGCTTAGTGCAGAAACGCTGTAT. This chain joins TRBV5 and TRBJ2-3; 10 positions agree with TRBD2. The read gets to within 1 residue of the CDR3 end, and the germline J gene fills in the rest. The CDR3 totals 16 residues. Trimming at V came to 3 bases and at J to 0 bases, leaving 3 bases not matched to a gene. Germline CDR1 and CDR2: LGHNA and YNLKQL (reference sequence).

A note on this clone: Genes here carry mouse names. CDR3 region: CASSQDQGYQDTQYF. The DNA read from the CDR3 is TGTGCCAGCAGCCAAGATCAGGGGTACCAAGACACCCAGTAC. The V call is TRBV2, the J call TRBJ2-5, with TRBD1 as a possible D gene (6 bases). From the germline J gene comes the end of the CDR3, since the read stops 1 residue before it. The germline gives CDR1 LGHNA, CDR2 YSYQKL. This CDR3 has 15 amino acids. The germline V and J ends were trimmed by 0 bases and 1 base, with 8 bases remaining between them.

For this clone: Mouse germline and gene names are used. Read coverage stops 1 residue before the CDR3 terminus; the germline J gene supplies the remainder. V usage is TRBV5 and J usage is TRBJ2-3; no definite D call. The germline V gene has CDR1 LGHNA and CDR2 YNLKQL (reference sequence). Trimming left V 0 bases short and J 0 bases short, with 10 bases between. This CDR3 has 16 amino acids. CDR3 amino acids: CASSQDWAGSAETLYF. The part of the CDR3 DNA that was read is TGTGCCAGCAGCCAAGATTGGGCAGGTAGTGCAGAAACGCTGTAT.